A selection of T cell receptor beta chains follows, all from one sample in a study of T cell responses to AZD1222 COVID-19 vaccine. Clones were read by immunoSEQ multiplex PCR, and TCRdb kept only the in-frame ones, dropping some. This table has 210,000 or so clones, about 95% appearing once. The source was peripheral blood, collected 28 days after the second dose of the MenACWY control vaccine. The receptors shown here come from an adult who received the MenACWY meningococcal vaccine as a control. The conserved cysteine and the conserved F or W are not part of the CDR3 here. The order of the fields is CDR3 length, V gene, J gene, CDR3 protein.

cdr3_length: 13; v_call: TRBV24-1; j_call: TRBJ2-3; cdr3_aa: ATSDLWGGTDTQY
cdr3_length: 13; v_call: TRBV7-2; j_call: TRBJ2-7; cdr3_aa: ASSLGASSSDEQY
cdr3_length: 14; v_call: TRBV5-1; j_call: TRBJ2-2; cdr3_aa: ASSSGAGLGTGELF
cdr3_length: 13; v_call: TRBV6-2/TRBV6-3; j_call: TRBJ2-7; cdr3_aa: ASSQAGQRLYEQY
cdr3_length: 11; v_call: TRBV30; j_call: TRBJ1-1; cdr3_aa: AWTSAPWTEAF
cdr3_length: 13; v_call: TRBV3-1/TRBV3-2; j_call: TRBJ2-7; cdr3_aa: ASRTASGDSYEQY
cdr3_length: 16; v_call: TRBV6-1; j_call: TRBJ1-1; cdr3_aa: ASSVTTRDRTMNTEAF
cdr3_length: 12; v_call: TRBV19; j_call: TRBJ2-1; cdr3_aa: ASSTGLAVREQF
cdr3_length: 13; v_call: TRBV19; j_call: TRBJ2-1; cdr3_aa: ASSIAGSSYNEQF
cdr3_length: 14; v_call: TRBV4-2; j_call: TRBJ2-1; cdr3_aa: ASSQGDGTEYNEQF
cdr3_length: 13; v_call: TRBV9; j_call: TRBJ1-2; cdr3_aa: ASSVLQGGNYGYT
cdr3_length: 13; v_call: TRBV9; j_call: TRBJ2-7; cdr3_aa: ANAYRGRLCYEQY
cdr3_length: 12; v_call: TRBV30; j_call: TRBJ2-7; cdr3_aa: AWSSGSFDSEQY
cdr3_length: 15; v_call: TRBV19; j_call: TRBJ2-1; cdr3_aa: ASTPSSIVGSYNEQF
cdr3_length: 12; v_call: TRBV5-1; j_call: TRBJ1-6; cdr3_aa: ASSLADGNSPLH
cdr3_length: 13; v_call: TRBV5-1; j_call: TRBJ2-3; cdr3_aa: ASSLSLAPTDTQY
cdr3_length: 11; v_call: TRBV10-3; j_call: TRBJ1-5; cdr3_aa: AIQTSGGQPQH
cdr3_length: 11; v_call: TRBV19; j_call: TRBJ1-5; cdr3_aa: ASRGDSYQPQH
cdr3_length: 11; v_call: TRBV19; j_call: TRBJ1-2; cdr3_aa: ASATVVSAGYT
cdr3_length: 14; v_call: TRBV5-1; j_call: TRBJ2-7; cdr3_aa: ASSSNPQGASYEQY
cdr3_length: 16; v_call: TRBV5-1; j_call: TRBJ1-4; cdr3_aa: ASSLSGAGRGTNEKLF
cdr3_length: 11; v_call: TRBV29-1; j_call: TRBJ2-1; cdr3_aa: SVEIQGAGWQF
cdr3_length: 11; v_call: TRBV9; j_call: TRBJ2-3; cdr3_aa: ASSAEIVDTQY
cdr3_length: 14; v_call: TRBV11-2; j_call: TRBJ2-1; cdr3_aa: ASSPKAGRGTDEQF
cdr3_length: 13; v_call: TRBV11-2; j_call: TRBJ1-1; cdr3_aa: ASSRKGAMNTEAF
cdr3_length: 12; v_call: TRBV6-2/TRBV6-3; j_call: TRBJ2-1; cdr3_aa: ASSLAASYNEQF
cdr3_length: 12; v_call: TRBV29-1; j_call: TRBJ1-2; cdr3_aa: SVGTGVANYGYT
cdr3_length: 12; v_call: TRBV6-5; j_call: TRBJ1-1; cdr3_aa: ASSYSKSRIEAF
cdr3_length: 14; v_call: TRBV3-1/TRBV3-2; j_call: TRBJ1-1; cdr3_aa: ASSQNFLGRGLEAF
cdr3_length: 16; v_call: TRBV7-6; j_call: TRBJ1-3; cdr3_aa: ASSLEGQGPRSGNTIY
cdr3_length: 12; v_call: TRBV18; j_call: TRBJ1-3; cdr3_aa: ASSPDFSRNTIY
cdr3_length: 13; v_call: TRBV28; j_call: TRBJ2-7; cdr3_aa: ASSSRDRVSHEQY
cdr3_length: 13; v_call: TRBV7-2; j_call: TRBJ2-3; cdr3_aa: ASNGRGGDADTQY
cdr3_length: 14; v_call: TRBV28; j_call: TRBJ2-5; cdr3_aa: ASSFILDRGMETQY
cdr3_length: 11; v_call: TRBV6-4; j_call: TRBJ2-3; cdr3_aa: ASAGTNTDTQY
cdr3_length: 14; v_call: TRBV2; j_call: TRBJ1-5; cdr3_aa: ASSRSQGVHNQPQH
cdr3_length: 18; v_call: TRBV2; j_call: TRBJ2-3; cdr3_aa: ASSDSISGLPPPATDTQY
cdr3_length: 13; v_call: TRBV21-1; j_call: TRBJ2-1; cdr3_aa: ASNRQREFHNEQF
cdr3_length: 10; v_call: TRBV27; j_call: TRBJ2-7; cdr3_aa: ASRKTPYEQY
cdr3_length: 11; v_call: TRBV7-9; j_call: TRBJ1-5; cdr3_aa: ASSDRGVQPQH
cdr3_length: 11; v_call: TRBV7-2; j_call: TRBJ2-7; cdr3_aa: ASSLQSSYEQY
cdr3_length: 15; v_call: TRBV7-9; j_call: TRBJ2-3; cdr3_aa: ASSFASGGTGTDTQY
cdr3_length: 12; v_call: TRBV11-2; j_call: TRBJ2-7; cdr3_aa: ASSPDRGHYEQY
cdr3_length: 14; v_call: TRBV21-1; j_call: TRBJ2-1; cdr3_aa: ASSSARAGVGHEQF